This T cell receptor (beta chain) emerged from a study of cytomegalovirus exposure and HLA in healthy donors (dated by TCRdb to 2015 to 2018). Study-level background: In an earlier analysis of approximately 640 of the donors, about 260 Gb of sequence data and some 120 million unique TCR beta sequences from 180 million or so T cells were reported. Roughly 300 gigabases of sequencing data and tens of millions of unique TCR sequences made up an early release that covered several hundred HLA-typed donors. Of the roughly 420 genotyped donors, roughly 76% were placed in the genetic ancestry cluster associated with self-reported Caucasian donors. The study was designed to test whether signatures of past pathogen exposure could be identified by cataloging public T cell receptors. The study used immunosequencing to profile the T cell repertoires of under 700 subjects and linked those repertoires to cytomegalovirus serostatus. Besides the first cohort of about 730 subjects, a separate validation cohort made up of over 100 different subjects was used. To predict cytomegalovirus infection status, the study brought together high-throughput TCR immunosequencing, statistical association of individual TCRs with disease status, and machine learning. In a later analysis, previously published TCR beta repertoires from about 670 donors were re-analyzed and high-resolution HLA genotyping was added so that TCR occurrence patterns could be studied. In the later analysis, no new phenotypic data were used to find candidate immune exposures; instead, reliance was placed on TCR beta sequences and their occurrence across donors. To decide whether each TCR beta V gene segment behaved as functional or pseudogenic, an earlier analysis of several hundred of the donors relied on high-throughput TCR beta sequencing. Donor age, sex, ethnicity and CMV serostatus were collected together with the repertoire data. In a later genetic analysis, genome-wide SNP genotypes for about 65% of the roughly 700 donors were used, and that subset was treated as a discovery cohort. Every discovery cohort repertoire had been produced on one sequencing platform. HLA typing covered class I and class II loci at four-digit resolution. The number of typed donors differed by locus: about 629-630 for A, B, C, DRB1 and DQB1; approximately 530 for DQA1; some 610 for DPA1; and roughly 470 for DPB1. About 5 DR-DQ haplotypes were handled as single units for association and clustering, since linkage in the cohort was strong. On average, roughly 240,000 unique TCR beta nucleotide sequences were sequenced per donor among about 400 genotyped donors of the cohort, with around 19% of those sequences being non-productive.

Overall study results and their limits: Specific HLA alleles were associated with around 18,000 TCR beta sequences at a false discovery rate of 0.05 in a later analysis. Compared with equally common non-associated chains, HLA-associated TCR beta chains in a later analysis were more clonally expanded and had lower generation probabilities. Most CMV-associated TCR beta chains appeared to be HLA-restricted in a later analysis, and the HLA associations seemed to be driven largely by CMV exposure. A few of the identified cytomegalovirus-associated TCR beta chains were confirmed in vitro to be specific for cytomegalovirus antigens. The sequencing pipeline was judged likely to have produced a cluster of highly shared sequence variants as a technical artifact. Across donors, most TCR sequences were observed very rarely, whereas some public TCRs were present in many individuals. For the cohort, immune exposure information was limited to CMV serostatus. Roughly uniform sequencing depth across donors was assumed in presence/absence analyses, although this assumption may not hold. A further reported finding was that TCR beta sequences accurately predicted the HLA-A and HLA-B alleles for most subjects in the first cohort. The study listed 150 to 200 TCR beta chains as associated with cytomegalovirus. Linkage disequilibrium might explain the correlated functional status among segregating V segments, but an unknown experimental factor could not be ruled out. When HLA alleles, especially DR and DQ, strongly co-occurred, attributing TCR associations to individual alleles was difficult. The authors suggested that the approach could potentially be generalized to other disease states and immunological phenotypes. An earlier analysis of approximately 570 of the donors showed that most TCR beta V segments appeared in productive rearrangements either about 87% or about 30% of the time, which broadly matched IMGT annotations. Several of the top co-occurrence clusters appeared to be linked to parvovirus B19, influenza, CMV and Epstein-Barr virus, according to a later analysis. The classifier was reported to diagnose cytomegalovirus status with high specificity and sensitivity in both the original and validation cohorts. Compared with the roughly 700-donor mean, donors in an Asian-associated ancestry cluster had fewer N-insertions in productive TCRs, according to a later genetic analysis. This cohort had only TCR beta chains sequenced, and the lack of alpha or paired-chain data limited which features could be detected. V-gene and J-gene trimming of TCR beta chains was associated with a missense DCLRE1C variant in a later genetic analysis, and the association was replicated in an independent cohort. Because HLA typing was unavailable for some donors at each locus, only the typed subset was used in association tests. The 87-base-pair reads could not distinguish some IMGT-functional V segments, including TRBV6-2 and TRBV6-3, so those segments were excluded. Because counts were too low, roughly 17 rarely observed V segments, including chromosome 9 orphons, were left out of the earlier analysis of approximately 500 of the donors. In a later analysis, TCR association rates were found to vary across HLA loci, with the most associated TCRs seen for DRB1 alleles and the fewest for HLA-C alleles.

Libraries were prepared through the immunoSEQ multiplex PCR assay. The multiplex PCR relied on a mix of 60 forward primers for TCR Vbeta segments and 13 reverse primers for TCR Jbeta segments. Amplification of the CDR3 region of rearranged TCR beta genes was performed with a multiplex PCR assay on genomic DNA. Amplified TCR beta libraries were sequenced as 87-base-pair reads on the Illumina HiSeq System. The original pipeline was this. A later analysis counted tens of millions of unique TCR beta chains across the 550 to 750 repertoires, and roughly 10 million of these chains were shared by at least two donors. A nearest-neighbor algorithm error-corrected the raw reads and collapsed the reads into unique sequences, merging closely related sequences to remove PCR and sequencing errors. Alignment of CDR3 sequences to IMGT reference sequences was used to assign V, D and J gene segments. For a sequence to be retained, at least a six-nucleotide match to both a V gene segment and a J gene segment was required. Rearrangements were classified as productive when the CDR3 lacked stop codons and remained in frame with V and J, and all other rearrangements were classified as non-productive. CDR3 was defined by IMGT convention, running from the second conserved V-encoded cysteine to the conserved J-encoded phenylalanine. Sequences without an unambiguous match to a single V gene segment were excluded from the earlier analysis of several hundred of the donors. In an earlier analysis of about 590 of the donors, a V segment was called functional when productive rearrangements were above 56.7%, and segregating when the standard deviation between donors exceeded 5%. A statistical classification framework was built to diagnose cytomegalovirus status from the catalog of TCR beta chain sequences. In a later analysis, TCR nucleotide sequences were compared against IMGT/GENE-DB human TR gene sequences so that V and J genes could be assigned. The TCRdist pipeline was used in a later analysis to assign CDR3 sequences and most-parsimonious VDJ recombination scenarios. In a later analysis, each TCR beta chain was defined by its CDR3 amino acid sequence together with its V-gene family, and reads lacking a unique V-gene family were excluded. A later analysis removed several hundred highly shared, low-generation-probability nucleotide sequences to deal with suspected cross-contamination and a sequencing artifact. In a later analysis, a clonal expansion index for each public chain was calculated from normalized within-repertoire ranks of inferred template counts. In a later analysis, generation probabilities were computed with a VDJ recombination model fitted to out-of-frame rearrangements, and the resulting probabilities were checked against IGoR. A later analysis scored TCR-TCR, TCR-HLA and TCR-CMV co-occurrence with hypergeometric tests, applying a repertoire-size bias correction to TCR pairs. To estimate false discovery rates, a later analysis permuted the HLA or CMV assignments 20 times. In a later analysis, co-occurring TCRs were grouped using DBSCAN, and TCRdist sequence similarity was added for clustering within HLA-allele-positive subsets. Co-occurrence clustering excluded repertoires with fewer than 30,000 or more than 120,000 public chains, plus five with anomalous nucleotide sharing. Imported from immuneACCESS, the table was reduced by TCRdb to in-frame sequences with V and J called. These copies leave out some clones; in studies compared against another copy, an unresolved V gene accounts for under half, and the cause of the remainder is not known. D and trimming come from the DNA, and the V and J calls and clone size come from that table. This sample's table lists 200,000 to 250,000 clones. Roughly 0.89% of the sample lies in the top ten.

Comment on this clone: Its antigen specificity is not known.

The cohort consisted of 666 healthy bone marrow donors. All cohort members were sampled while nominally healthy, although unrecorded immune exposures were likely present. The donor tested CMV seropositive and was one of the 289 seropositive cohort members. Every donor gave a peripheral blood sample, and the peripheral blood mononuclear cells from that sample were used for TCR beta sequencing. Genomic DNA was extracted from the blood cell samples with the Qiagen DNeasy Blood Extraction Kit. Per the germline V gene, SGHTA is the CDR1 and FQGNSA is the CDR2. Including cysteine and phenylalanine, the CDR3 has 16 amino acids. Only CDR3 DNA is held: 48 bases, read in frame from base 1. The germline V and J ends show losses of 4 bases and 0 bases respectively, and no gene match explains 7 bases of the junction.

The material sequenced was PBMCs. Recombination connected TRBV7-2 to TRBJ2-7; a stretch of 9 junction bases matches TRBD2. This clonotype originated in a woman younger than 45 in good health and CMV-seropositive. The DNA sequence reads TGTGCCAGCAGCTCCTCGGCGGGGGGGACCTCCTACGAGCAGTACTTC. It specifies CASSSSAGGTSYEQYF.